This entry lists 2 T cell receptor beta chains sequenced from one sample in a study of shared clonotypes between healthy human individuals. Produced via immunoSEQ multiplex PCR; TCRdb's table is partial and in-frame only. The profile covers around 330,000 clones, with over 65% appearing a single time and under 13% taken by the ten largest. Sequencing input: memory CD4+ T cells sorted from blood. Subset defined: CD45RA-negative fraction. All receptors come from a man under 40 in good health.

This chain joins TRBV19 and TRBJ1-5; D not certain. V lost 3 bases, J lost 9 bases, and 6 bases lay in between. Germline CDR1 reads LNHDA; CDR2 reads SQIVND (reference sequence). The CDR3 length is 11 residues. CDR3 sequence reads: CASSMGGPQHF. The DNA for the CDR3 is TGTGCCAGTAGTATGGGAGGGCCCCAGCATTTT.

The chain has TRBV11-2 and TRBJ1-1, with D possibly matching TRBD1 (5 bases). Germline V gene lookup returns CDR1 SGHAT and CDR2 FQNNGV. The CDR3 is made up of 13 amino acids. The ends were cut back, 1 base at V and 9 bases at J, with 12 bases in the middle. The CDR3 DNA follows: TGTGCCAGCAGCTTAGTCGCAGGGCTCAAAGCTTTCTTT. Its protein product is CASSLVAGLKAFF.